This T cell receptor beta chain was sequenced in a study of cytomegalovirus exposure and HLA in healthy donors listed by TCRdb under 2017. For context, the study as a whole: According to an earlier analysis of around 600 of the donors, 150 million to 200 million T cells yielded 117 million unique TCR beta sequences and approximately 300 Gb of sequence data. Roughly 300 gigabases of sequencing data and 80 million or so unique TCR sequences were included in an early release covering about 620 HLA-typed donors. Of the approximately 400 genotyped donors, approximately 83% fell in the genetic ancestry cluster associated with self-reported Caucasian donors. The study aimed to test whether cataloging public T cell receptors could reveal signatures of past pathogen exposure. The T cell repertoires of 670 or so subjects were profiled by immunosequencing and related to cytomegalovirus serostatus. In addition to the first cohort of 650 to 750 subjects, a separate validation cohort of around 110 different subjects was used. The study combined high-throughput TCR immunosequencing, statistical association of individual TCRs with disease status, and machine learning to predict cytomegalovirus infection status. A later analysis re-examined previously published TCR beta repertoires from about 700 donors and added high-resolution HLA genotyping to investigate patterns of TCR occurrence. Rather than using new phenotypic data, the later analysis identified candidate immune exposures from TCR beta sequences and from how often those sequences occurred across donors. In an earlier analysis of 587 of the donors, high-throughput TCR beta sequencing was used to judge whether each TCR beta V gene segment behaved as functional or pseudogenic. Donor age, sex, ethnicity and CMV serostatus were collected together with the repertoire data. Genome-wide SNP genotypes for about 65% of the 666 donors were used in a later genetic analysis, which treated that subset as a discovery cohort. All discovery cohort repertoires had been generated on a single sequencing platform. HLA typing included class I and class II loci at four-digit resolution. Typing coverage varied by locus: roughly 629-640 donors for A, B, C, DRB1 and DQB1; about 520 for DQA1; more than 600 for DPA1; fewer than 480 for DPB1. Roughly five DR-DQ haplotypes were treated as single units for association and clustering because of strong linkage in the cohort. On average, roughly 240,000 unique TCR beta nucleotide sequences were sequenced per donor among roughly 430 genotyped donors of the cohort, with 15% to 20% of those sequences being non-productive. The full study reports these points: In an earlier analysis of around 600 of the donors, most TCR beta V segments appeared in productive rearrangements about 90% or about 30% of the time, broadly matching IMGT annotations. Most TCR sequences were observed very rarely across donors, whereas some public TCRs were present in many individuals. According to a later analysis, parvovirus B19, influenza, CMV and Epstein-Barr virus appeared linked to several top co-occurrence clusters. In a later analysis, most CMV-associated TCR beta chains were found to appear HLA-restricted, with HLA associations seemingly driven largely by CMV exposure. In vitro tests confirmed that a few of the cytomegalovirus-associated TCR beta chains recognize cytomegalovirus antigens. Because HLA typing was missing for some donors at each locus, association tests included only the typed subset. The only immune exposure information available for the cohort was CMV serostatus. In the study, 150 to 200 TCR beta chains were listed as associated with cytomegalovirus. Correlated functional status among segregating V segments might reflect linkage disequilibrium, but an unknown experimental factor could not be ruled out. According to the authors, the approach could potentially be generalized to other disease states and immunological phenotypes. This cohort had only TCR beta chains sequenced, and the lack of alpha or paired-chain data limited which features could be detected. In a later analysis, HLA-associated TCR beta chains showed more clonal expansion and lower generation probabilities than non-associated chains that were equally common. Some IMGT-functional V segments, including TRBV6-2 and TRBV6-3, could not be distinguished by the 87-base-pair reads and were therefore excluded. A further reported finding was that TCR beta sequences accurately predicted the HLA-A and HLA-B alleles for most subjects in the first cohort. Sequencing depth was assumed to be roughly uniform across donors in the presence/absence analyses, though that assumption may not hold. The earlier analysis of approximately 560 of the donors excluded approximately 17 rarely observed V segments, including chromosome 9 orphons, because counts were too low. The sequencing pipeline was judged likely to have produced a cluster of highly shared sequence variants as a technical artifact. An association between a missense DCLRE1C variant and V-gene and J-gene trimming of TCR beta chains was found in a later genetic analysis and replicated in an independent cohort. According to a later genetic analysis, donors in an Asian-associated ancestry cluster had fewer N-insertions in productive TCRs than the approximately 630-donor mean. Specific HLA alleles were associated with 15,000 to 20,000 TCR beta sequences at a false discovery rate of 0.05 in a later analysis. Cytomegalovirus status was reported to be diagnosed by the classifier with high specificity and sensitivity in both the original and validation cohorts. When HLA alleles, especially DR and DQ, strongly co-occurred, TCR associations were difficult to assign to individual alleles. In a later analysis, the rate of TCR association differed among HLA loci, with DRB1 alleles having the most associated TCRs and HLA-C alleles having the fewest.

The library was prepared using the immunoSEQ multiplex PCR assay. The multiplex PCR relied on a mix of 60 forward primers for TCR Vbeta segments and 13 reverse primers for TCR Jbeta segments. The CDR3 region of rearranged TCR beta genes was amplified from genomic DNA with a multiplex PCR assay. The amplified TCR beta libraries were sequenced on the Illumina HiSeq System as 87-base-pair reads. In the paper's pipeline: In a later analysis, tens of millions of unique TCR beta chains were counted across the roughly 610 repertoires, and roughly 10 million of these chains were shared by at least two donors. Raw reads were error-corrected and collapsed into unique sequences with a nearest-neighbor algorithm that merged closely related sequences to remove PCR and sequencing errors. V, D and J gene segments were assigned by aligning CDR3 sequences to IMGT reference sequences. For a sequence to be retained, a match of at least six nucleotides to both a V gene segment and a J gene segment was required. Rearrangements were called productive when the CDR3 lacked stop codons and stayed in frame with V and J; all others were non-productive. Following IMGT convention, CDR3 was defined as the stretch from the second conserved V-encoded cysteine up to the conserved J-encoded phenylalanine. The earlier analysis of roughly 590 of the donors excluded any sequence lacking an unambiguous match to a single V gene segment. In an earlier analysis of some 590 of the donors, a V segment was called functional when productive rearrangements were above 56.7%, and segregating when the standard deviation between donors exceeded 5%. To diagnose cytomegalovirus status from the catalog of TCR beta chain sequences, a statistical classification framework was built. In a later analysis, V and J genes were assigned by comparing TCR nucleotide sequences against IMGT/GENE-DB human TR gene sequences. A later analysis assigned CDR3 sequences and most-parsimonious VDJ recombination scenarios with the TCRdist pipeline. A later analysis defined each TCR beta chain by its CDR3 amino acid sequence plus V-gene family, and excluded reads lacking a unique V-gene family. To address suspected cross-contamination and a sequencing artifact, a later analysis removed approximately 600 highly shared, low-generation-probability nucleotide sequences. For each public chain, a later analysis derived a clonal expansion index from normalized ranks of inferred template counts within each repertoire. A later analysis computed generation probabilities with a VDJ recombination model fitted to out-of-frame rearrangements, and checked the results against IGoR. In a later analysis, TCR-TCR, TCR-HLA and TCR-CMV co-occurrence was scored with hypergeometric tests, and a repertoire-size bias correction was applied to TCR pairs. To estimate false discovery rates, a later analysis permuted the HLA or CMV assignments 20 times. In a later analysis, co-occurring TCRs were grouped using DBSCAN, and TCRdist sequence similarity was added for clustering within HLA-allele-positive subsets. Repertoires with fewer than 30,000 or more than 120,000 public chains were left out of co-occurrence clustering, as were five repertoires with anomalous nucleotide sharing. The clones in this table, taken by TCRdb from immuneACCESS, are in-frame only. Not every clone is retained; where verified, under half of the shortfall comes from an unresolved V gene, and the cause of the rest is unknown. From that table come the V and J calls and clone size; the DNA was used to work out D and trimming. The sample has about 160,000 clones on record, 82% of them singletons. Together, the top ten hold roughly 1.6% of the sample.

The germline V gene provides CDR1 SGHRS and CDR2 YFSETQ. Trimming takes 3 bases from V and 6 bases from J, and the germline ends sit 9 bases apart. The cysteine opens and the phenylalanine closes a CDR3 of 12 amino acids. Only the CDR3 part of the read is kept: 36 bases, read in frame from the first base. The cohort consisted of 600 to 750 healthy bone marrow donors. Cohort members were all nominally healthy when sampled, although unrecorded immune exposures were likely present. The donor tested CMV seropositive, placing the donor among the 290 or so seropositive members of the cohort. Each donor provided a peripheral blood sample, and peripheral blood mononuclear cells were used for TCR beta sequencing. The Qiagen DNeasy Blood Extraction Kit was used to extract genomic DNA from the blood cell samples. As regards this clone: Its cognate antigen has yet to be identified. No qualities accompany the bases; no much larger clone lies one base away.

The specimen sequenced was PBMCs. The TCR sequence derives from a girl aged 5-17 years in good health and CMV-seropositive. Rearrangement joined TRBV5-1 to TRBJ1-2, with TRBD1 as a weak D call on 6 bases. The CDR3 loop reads CASSSQGDGYTF. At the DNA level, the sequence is TGCGCCAGCAGCTCACAGGGCGATGGCTACACCTTC.